This is a list of T cell receptor beta chains from one sample in a study of T cell responses to AZD1222 COVID-19 vaccine. Assay: immunoSEQ multiplex PCR; the TCRdb copy retains only in-frame clones and omits some. The sample consists of approximately 140,000 clones, 85% to 90% of them appearing once. This specimen consisted of peripheral blood, obtained 28 days after the second AZD1222 dose. The receptors here all came from an adult who received the AZD1222 COVID-19 vaccine. CDR3s leave out the opening cysteine and the closing phenylalanine or tryptophan. The order of the fields is V gene, clone size, J gene, CDR3 protein. Only some rows state a clone size, as once, few, many or a class for expanded clones.

V gene: TRBV20-1; clone size: .; J gene: TRBJ1-1; CDR3 protein: SARSTGRAF
V gene: TRBV6-2/TRBV6-3; clone size: .; J gene: TRBJ2-1; CDR3 protein: ASSAPGLVYYNEQF
V gene: TRBV25-1; clone size: .; J gene: TRBJ2-3; CDR3 protein: ASSWASGRTDTQY
V gene: TRBV11-2; clone size: .; J gene: TRBJ1-6; CDR3 protein: ASSRGQGPSPLH
V gene: TRBV18; clone size: .; J gene: TRBJ2-7; CDR3 protein: ASSLGQDYEQY
V gene: TRBV5-8; clone size: .; J gene: TRBJ1-1; CDR3 protein: ASSLRTGGMAF
V gene: TRBV6-1; clone size: .; J gene: TRBJ2-2; CDR3 protein: ASSASRGNTGELF
V gene: TRBV19; clone size: .; J gene: TRBJ1-2; CDR3 protein: ASMNTGTGERGYT
V gene: TRBV19; clone size: .; J gene: TRBJ2-3; CDR3 protein: ASSEVVDTQY
V gene: TRBV27; clone size: .; J gene: TRBJ2-3; CDR3 protein: ASKNGGAGTDTQY
V gene: TRBV10-3; clone size: .; J gene: TRBJ1-4; CDR3 protein: AIRGEGFNEKLF
V gene: TRBV30; clone size: once; J gene: TRBJ1-2; CDR3 protein: AWSQGNYGYT
V gene: TRBV27; clone size: .; J gene: TRBJ1-3; CDR3 protein: ASSFTVGNTIY
V gene: TRBV5-6; clone size: .; J gene: TRBJ1-6; CDR3 protein: ASSLAGFNSPLH
V gene: TRBV5-6; clone size: .; J gene: TRBJ2-7; CDR3 protein: ASSAGTAYEQY
V gene: TRBV7-6; clone size: .; J gene: TRBJ2-3; CDR3 protein: ASSLGVGGPDTQY
V gene: TRBV19; clone size: few; J gene: TRBJ2-3; CDR3 protein: ASSILGTDTQY
V gene: TRBV28; clone size: .; J gene: TRBJ2-5; CDR3 protein: ASSETGTGQRETQY
V gene: TRBV6-1; clone size: .; J gene: TRBJ1-2; CDR3 protein: ASSDPVSKTGNYGYT
V gene: TRBV7-8; clone size: .; J gene: TRBJ1-2; CDR3 protein: ASSLSLGTGKVDGYT
V gene: TRBV19; clone size: .; J gene: TRBJ2-2; CDR3 protein: ASSPGQGTTGELF
V gene: TRBV28; clone size: .; J gene: TRBJ1-2; CDR3 protein: ASSLVQGAVSGYT
V gene: TRBV28; clone size: .; J gene: TRBJ1-6; CDR3 protein: ASSLTVSPLH
V gene: TRBV7-9; clone size: .; J gene: TRBJ1-4; CDR3 protein: ASSLGHATNEKLF
V gene: TRBV7-7; clone size: .; J gene: TRBJ1-2; CDR3 protein: ASSLGADGYT
V gene: TRBV11-2; clone size: .; J gene: TRBJ2-3; CDR3 protein: ASSLGIAGARTDTQY
V gene: TRBV28; clone size: .; J gene: TRBJ1-1; CDR3 protein: ASSLVLGNTEAF
V gene: TRBV9; clone size: .; J gene: TRBJ1-2; CDR3 protein: ASSVGQGAWDYGYT